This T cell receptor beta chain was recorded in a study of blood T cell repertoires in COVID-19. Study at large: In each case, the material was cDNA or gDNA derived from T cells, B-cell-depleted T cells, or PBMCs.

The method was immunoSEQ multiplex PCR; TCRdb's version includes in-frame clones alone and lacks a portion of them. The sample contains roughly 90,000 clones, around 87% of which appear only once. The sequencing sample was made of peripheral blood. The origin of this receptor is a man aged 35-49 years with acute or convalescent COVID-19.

The CDR3 DNA follows: TGCGCCATCCCTGGGGGGGCGGCTGGGGCCAACGTCCTGACTTTC. Translating it yields CAIPGGAAGANVLTF. The gene calls are TRBV23-1 and TRBJ2-6; weak D call: TRBD2 (7 bases). TRBV23-1 belongs to the ORF category, with a function that is uncertain. There are 15 residues in the CDR3. Trimming took off 10 bases at V and 2 bases at J, with 15 bases between the two ends.